Following are 9 T cell receptor beta chains from one sample sequenced in a study of blood T cell repertoires in COVID-19. Assay: immunoSEQ multiplex PCR; the TCRdb copy retains only in-frame clones and omits some. The data contain some 140,000 clones, 84% of them singletons. The sample taken for sequencing was peripheral blood. All receptors come from a human donor in a cohort sampled during active COVID-19.

The genes are TRBV7-2 and TRBJ2-5, with 7 bases matching TRBD1. CDR1 and CDR2 from the germline V gene are SGHTA and FQGNSA. V lost 3 bases and J lost 4; bases outside the gene matches: 5. The CDR3 covers 14 residues. This CDR3 is CASSFNRGRETQYF. The CDR3 DNA reads TGTGCCAGCAGCTTTAACAGGGGCCGAGAGACCCAGTACTTC. The variable domain in full, completed from reference TRBV7-2 and TRBJ2-5, reads GAGVSQSPSNKVTEKGKDVELRCDPISGHTALYWYRQSLGQGLEFLIYFQGNSAPDKSGLPSDRFSAERTGGSVSTLTIQRTQQEDSAVYLCASSFNRGRETQYFGPGTRLLVL.

The V and J genes are TRBV19 and TRBJ2-5; D is possibly TRBD1 (5 bases). V lost 3 bases to trimming and J lost 5 bases, with 22 bases between them. Germline assignment: CDR1 LNHDA and CDR2 SQIVND (reference sequence). There are 17 residues in the CDR3. CDR3 coding DNA: TGTGCCAGTAGTATTGGAAGGGGCGGTCCAGGCATCGAGACCCAGTACTTC. It yields the protein CASSIGRGGPGIETQYF.

The CDR3 sequence: CASRPRVGDTQYF. The CDR3 DNA reads as TGTGCCAGCAGACCCAGGGTTGGGGATACGCAGTATTTT. This sequence joins TRBV6-5 and TRBJ2-3; tentatively, D is TRBD1 (5 bases). The V gene's germline CDR1 is MNHEY and CDR2 SVGAGI. V was cut by 6 bases and J by 6 bases, with 13 bases left in between. CDR3 length: 13 residues.

This chain uses TRBV27 with TRBJ1-4; D unclear. Germline V CDR1 and CDR2: MNHEY, SMNVEV (reference sequence). This CDR3 is built from 18 residues. V was cut by 3 bases and J by 0 bases, with 17 bases left in between. CDR3 sequence (DNA): TGTGCCAGCAGTTTTGCTTGGGATGGAGGCCCAACTAATGAAAAACTGTTTTTT. Residues: CASSFAWDGGPTNEKLFF.

The chain couples TRBV19 to TRBJ2-7; 9 bases line up with TRBD1. The CDR3 spans 14 residues. The germline CDR1 and CDR2 sequences are LNHDA and SQIVND (reference sequence). V lost 5 bases and J lost 5; bases outside the gene matches: 7. The CDR3 reads CASSVGDRVNEQYF. Here the CDR3 DNA reads TGTGCCAGTAGTGTTGGGGACAGGGTGAACGAGCAGTACTTC.

CDR3 sequence: CASSLDPGYYEQYF. CDR3 bases: TGTGCCAGCAGCTTAGACCCGGGGTACTACGAGCAGTACTTC. The genes are TRBV7-9 and TRBJ2-7, with TRBD2 as a possible D gene (5 bases). V lost 1 base and J lost 3, with 10 bases in between. Germline assignment: CDR1 SEHNR and CDR2 FQNEAQ (reference sequence). This CDR3 has 14 amino acids.

The chain recombines TRBV5-1 with TRBJ2-7; TRBD1 agrees at 7 bases. This CDR3 has 13 residues. From germline, CDR1 is SGHRS and CDR2 YFSETQ. J gave up 2 bases and V 4 bases, and 3 bases lay outside the gene matches. This chain's CDR3 is CASSGDSTYEQYF. DNA for the CDR3: TGCGCCAGCAGCGGGGACAGCACCTACGAGCAGTACTTC.

This clone was detected only once. The chain carries TRBV6-5 and TRBJ1-2; 8 bases map to TRBD1. CDR1 and CDR2 from the germline V gene are MNHEY and SVGAGI. The CDR3 is 16 residues long. The J segment lost 4 bases and the V segment lost 0 bases, leaving 7 bases of the junction unmatched. This CDR3 reads CASSYSSSGQGYGYTF. The CDR3 DNA reads as TGTGCCAGCAGTTACTCGAGTAGTGGACAGGGCTATGGCTACACCTTC.

The chain carries TRBV5-4 and TRBJ1-2, with 7 bases matching TRBD1. This CDR3 has 16 amino acids. Germline trimming cut 0 bases from V and 1 base from J; bases unmatched to any gene: 6. CDR1 and CDR2 (germline): SGHNT, YYREEE (reference sequence). CDR3 bases: TGTGCCAGCAGCTTGGCCGGGGCAGGGGGTAACTATGGCTACACCTTC. Residues: CASSLAGAGGNYGYTF.